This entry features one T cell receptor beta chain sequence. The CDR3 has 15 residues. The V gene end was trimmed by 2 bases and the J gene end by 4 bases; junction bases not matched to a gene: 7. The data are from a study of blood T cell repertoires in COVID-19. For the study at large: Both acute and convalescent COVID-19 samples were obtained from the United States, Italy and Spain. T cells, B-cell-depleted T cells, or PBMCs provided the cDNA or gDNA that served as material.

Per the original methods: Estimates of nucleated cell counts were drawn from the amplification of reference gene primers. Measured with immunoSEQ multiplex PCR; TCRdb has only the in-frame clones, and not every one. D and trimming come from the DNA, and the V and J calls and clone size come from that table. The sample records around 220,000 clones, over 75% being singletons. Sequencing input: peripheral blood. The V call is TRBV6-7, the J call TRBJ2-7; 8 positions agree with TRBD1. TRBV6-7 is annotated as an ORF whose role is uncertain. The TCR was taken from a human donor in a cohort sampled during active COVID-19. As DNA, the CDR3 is TGTGCCAGCAGTTACCCGACAGGGGCAGAATACGAGCAGTACTTC. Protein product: CASSYPTGAEYEQYF.